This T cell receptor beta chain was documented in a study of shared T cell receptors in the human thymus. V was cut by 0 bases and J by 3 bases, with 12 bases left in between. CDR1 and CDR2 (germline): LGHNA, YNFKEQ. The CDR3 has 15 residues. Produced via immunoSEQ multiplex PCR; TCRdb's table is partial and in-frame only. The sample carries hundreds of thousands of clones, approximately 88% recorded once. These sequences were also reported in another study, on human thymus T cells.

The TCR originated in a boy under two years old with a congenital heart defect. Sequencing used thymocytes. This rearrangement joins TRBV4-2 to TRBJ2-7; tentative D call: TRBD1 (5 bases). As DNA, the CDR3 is TGTGCCAGCAGCCAAGACGGCAAGGGGAACTACGAGCAGTACTTC. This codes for CASSQDGKGNYEQYF.